These 15 T cell receptor beta chains were all obtained from the same sample, sequenced in a study of cytomegalovirus exposure and HLA in healthy donors. Researchers ran the PCR with 60 Vbeta and 13 Jbeta primers. TCRdb keeps only in-frame clones here, not all; method: immunoSEQ multiplex PCR. The table records 95,000 to 150,000 clones, about 73% of them present only once. The sample consisted of PBMCs. The source is a woman in her fifties or sixties in good health and CMV-seropositive.

This chain links TRBV19 with TRBJ1-2; 7 nucleotides match TRBD1. Germline V gene sequence: CDR1 LNHDA, CDR2 SQIVND (reference sequence). There are 14 residues in the CDR3. V lost 7 bases and J lost 7; bases outside the gene matches: 12. The CDR3 DNA reads as TGTGCCAGTACTCCGGACAGGATGGGTAGTGGCTACACCTTC. This codes for CASTPDRMGSGYTF.

The V call is TRBV7-9, the J call TRBJ1-4; D possibly corresponds to TRBD1 (5 bases). The V end lost 4 bases, the J end lost 2 bases, and 17 bases lay between the germline ends. This CDR3 contains 17 residues. The germline V gene encodes CDR1 SEHNR and CDR2 FQNEAQ (reference sequence). In DNA, the CDR3 is TGTGCCAGCAGCTCTCTATCGGGGGGGAGGACTAATGAAAAACTGTTTTTT. Its protein is CASSSLSGGRTNEKLFF.

The V gene is TRBV27, the J gene TRBJ1-2; D is undetermined. The CDR3 is 13 residues long. The V gene lost 6 bases and the J gene lost 2 bases, with 10 bases spanning the gap. CDR1 and CDR2 from the germline V gene are MNHEY and SMNVEV (reference sequence). CDR3 in amino acids: CASSLNENYGYTF. The CDR3 DNA sequence: TGTGCCAGCAGCCTTAATGAGAACTATGGCTACACCTTC.

The gene calls are TRBV7-3 and TRBJ2-1; the match to TRBD2 covers 7 bases. Germline loops: CDR1 SGHTA, CDR2 FQGTGA. CDR3 length: 16 residues. Unmatched junction bases numbered 11, after V lost 2 bases and J lost 7 bases. CDR3 loop: CASSLLGGGDGNEQFF. In nucleotides, the CDR3 is TGTGCCAGCAGCTTACTCGGCGGGGGAGACGGGAATGAGCAGTTCTTC.

This clone showed up just a few times. The chain combines TRBV7-9 with TRBJ1-2; D remains unclear. Germline CDR1 and CDR2: SEHNR and FQNEAQ (reference sequence). Trimming removed 1 base from V and 7 bases from J, with 7 bases in between. This CDR3 has 12 residues. The CDR3 loop reads CASSLEEGGYTF. The CDR3 region has the DNA TGTGCCAGCAGCTTAGAAGAGGGTGGCTACACCTTC.

This chain connects TRBV2 to TRBJ1-4; no firm D call. V shed 2 bases and J shed 10 bases, with 11 bases lying between them. The CDR3 runs to 13 residues. Germline loops: CDR1 SNHLY, CDR2 FYNNEI. The CDR3 coding sequence is TGTGCCAGCAGTGAAACTGGTCCCGGAAAACTGTTTTTT. Its protein is CASSETGPGKLFF.

This sequence joins TRBV6-1 and TRBJ1-2; 8 bases line up with TRBD1. Germline V gives CDR1 MNHNS, CDR2 SASEGT. This CDR3 has 15 residues. V was pared by 6 bases and J by 3 bases, with 9 bases of the junction left unmatched. Here the CDR3 reads CASRATGGGYYGYTF. In DNA form, the CDR3 reads TGTGCCAGCAGAGCTACAGGGGGGGGGTACTATGGCTACACCTTC.

The V and J genes are TRBV10-3 and TRBJ1-6; D is perhaps TRBD1 (5 bases). The CDR3 contains 12 residues. Trimming pared 8 bases from V and 6 bases from J, leaving 8 bases between. Germline-derived CDR1 and CDR2 are ENHRY and SYGVKD. As DNA, the CDR3 is TGTGCCATCGGGGGGACTAATTCACCCCTCCACTTT. Translation: CAIGGTNSPLHF.

The chain joins TRBV10-3 to TRBJ1-5; D might be TRBD1 (5 bases). Germline CDR1 is ENHRY and CDR2 is SYGVKD. The V gene lost 6 bases and the J gene lost 9 bases, with 21 bases spanning the gap. The CDR3 totals 15 residues. CDR3 sequence (DNA): TGTGCCATCAGCGACCAGGGTCTGGGCTTGGGGCCCCAGCATTTT. Its translation: CAISDQGLGLGPQHF.

The V call is TRBV7-2, the J call TRBJ2-7; 8 nucleotides line up with TRBD2. Germline lookup yields CDR1 SGHTA and CDR2 FQGNSA. The CDR3 is made up of 14 amino acids. V trimming: 5 bases; J trimming: 2 bases; junction bases outside the gene matches: 5. CDR3 protein: CASSPPGGPYEQYF. CDR3 DNA sequence: TGTGCCAGCAGCCCCCCGGGGGGGCCCTACGAGCAGTACTTC.

The chain employs TRBV19 and TRBJ2-7, with 11 nucleotides matching TRBD2. J lost 2 bases, V lost 5 bases, and 5 bases had no gene match. Germline-derived CDR1 and CDR2 are LNHDA and SQIVND (reference sequence). This CDR3 is 15 amino acids long. The CDR3 bases are TGTGCCAGTAGTGACGGACTAGCGGGTGCCTACGAGCAGTACTTC. Protein sequence: CASSDGLAGAYEQYF.

The chain joins TRBV18 to TRBJ2-6; no firm D call. V was pared by 3 bases and J by 2 bases, with 8 bases between. CDR3 length: 15 residues. Per germline, CDR1 KGHSH and CDR2 LQKENI. CDR3: CASSPQLTGANVLTF. The CDR3 DNA is TGTGCCAGCTCACCGCAACTCACTGGGGCCAACGTCCTGACTTTC.

This clone was detected once. This chain uses TRBV6-1 with TRBJ2-5, with D perhaps matching TRBD2 (6 bases). CDR1 is MNHNS, CDR2 SASEGT, per germline. The V end was cut by 5 bases, the J end by 5 bases, with 9 bases between. CDR3 length: 12 residues. The CDR3 bases are TGTGCCAGCAGTCCCACTAGCGAGACCCAGTACTTC. Translating it yields CASSPTSETQYF.

This clone was recorded a few times. The V gene is TRBV2, the J gene TRBJ1-5; the D gene is possibly TRBD1 (6 bases). CDR3 size: 13 residues. The V gene's germline CDR1 is SNHLY and CDR2 FYNNEI. Trimming left V 4 bases short and J 7 bases short, with 11 bases between. DNA for the CDR3: TGTGCCAGCAGTGGACAGGTCTTGCAGCCCCAGCATTTT. It specifies CASSGQVLQPQHF.

This clone came up a few times. The chain links TRBV5-1 to TRBJ2-3; D ambiguous. Trimming stripped 3 bases from V and 2 bases from J, with 10 bases between. The CDR3 spans 14 residues. Germline loops: CDR1 SGHRS, CDR2 YFSETQ. The CDR3 sequence: CASSSRDSTDTQYF. CDR3 bases: TGCGCCAGCAGCTCCCGAGACTCCACAGATACGCAGTATTTT.